This entry lists 6 T cell receptor beta chains sequenced from one sample in a study of T cell responses to AZD1222 COVID-19 vaccine. The assay was immunoSEQ multiplex PCR, and TCRdb's table has in-frame clones only and misses some. Of about 90,000 clones in the sample, 65% to 90% are singletons; the top ten hold about 7.7%. The sample consisted of peripheral blood, taken on day 0 of AZD1222 vaccination. The source is an adult in good health.

The chain carries TRBV28 and TRBJ1-1, with a weak D call TRBD1 (5 bases). Germline CDR1 and CDR2: MDHEN and SYDVKM. This CDR3 region has 16 residues. With 3 bases removed from V and 3 bases from J, the gap between germline ends came to 17 bases. CDR3 region: CASSFQRAGGDTEAFF. In DNA, the CDR3 is TGTGCCAGCAGTTTTCAAAGGGCTGGGGGGGACACTGAAGCTTTCTTT.

The chain uses TRBV11-3 and TRBJ2-5, with 9 bases fitting TRBD1. J lost 2 bases, V lost 6 bases, and 4 bases had no gene match. The CDR3 loop spans 14 amino acids. Germline V gene data show CDR1 as SGHNT and CDR2 as YENEEA. The CDR3 nucleotides read TGTGCCAGCAGATACGGGACAGGGCAAGAGACCCAGTACTTC. Protein product: CASRYGTGQETQYF.

The chain is built from TRBV6-5 and TRBJ1-1; D is ambiguous. This CDR3 contains 12 residues. Between the trimmed V and J ends, which lost 4 bases and 1 base, there was a span of 4 bases. CDR1 and CDR2 (germline): MNHEY, SVGAGI. For the CDR3, the DNA is TGTGCCAGCAGTTCAGAGAACACTGAAGCTTTCTTT. Its translation is CASSSENTEAFF.

The chain joins TRBV29-1 to TRBJ2-7; 10 bases are a match to TRBD1. The CDR3 is made up of 13 amino acids. V shed 7 bases, J shed 3 bases, and the junction held 6 bases outside the gene matches. Germline CDR1 SQVTM, CDR2 ANQGSEA. As DNA, the CDR3 is TGCAGCGCCTCCCGGGACAGGGGCTACGAGCAGTACTTC. Amino acid sequence: CSASRDRGYEQYF.

The genes are TRBV28 and TRBJ1-3; weak D call: TRBD1 (5 bases). Trimming stripped 6 bases from V and 0 bases from J, with 12 bases between. Germline V lookup: CDR1 MDHEN, CDR2 SYDVKM. The CDR3 contains 15 residues. The CDR3 sequence: CASSRGGSSGNTIYF. The CDR3 DNA reads TGTGCCAGCAGCCGGGGCGGAAGCTCTGGAAACACCATATATTTT.

The chain couples TRBV2 to TRBJ2-7; D not certain. The germline gives CDR1 SNHLY, CDR2 FYNNEI. The V gene lost 4 bases and the J gene lost 4 bases, with 2 bases spanning the gap. The CDR3 extends over 10 amino acids. CDR3 DNA: TGTGCCAGCAGTGTGTACGAGCAGTACTTC. Translation: CASSVYEQYF. The full variable domain, with the rest looked up from reference TRBV2 and TRBJ2-7, is EPEVTQTPSHQVTQMGQEVILRCVPISNHLYFYWYRQILGQKVEFLVSFYNNEISEKSEIFDDQFSVERPDGSNFTLKIRSTKLEDSAMYFCASSVYEQYFGPGTRLTVT.